This T cell receptor beta chain was recorded in a study of vaccination and CD4 T cells after COVID-19. CD4+ T cells that had been cultured provided DNA sequenced with the Oncomine TCR Beta short-read assay. One entry per CDR3 protein, called by TCRdb with MiXCR from the PCR reads. The sample carries some 15,000 distinct CDR3 sequences, around half recorded once. In germline, CDR1 is LNHDA, CDR2 SQIVND (reference sequence). This CDR3 is built from 15 residues. The junction had 8 bases not matched to a gene; V was cut back by 7 bases and J by 0 bases. Sample treatment: approximately 9-day PBMC culture with coronavirus spike peptide pools or control peptides (ViraFEST assay). A remark on this clonotype: As yet, its antigen is unknown.

The TCR comes from a human donor who had recovered from COVID-19. Sequencing was performed on CD4+ T cells from blood, cultured in vitro. V is TRBV19 and J is TRBJ1-2; TRBD1 agrees at 7 bases. CDR3 residues: CASTSTGEANYGYTF. For the CDR3, the DNA is TGTGCCAGTACTTCAACAGGGGAAGCTAACTATGGCTACACCTTC. The full variable domain, in which reference TRBV19 and TRBJ1-2 provide the parts outside the CDR3, is DGGITQSPKYLFRKEGQNVTLSCEQNLNHDAMYWYRQDPGQGLRLIYYSQIVNDFQKGDIAEGYSVSREKKESFPLTVTSAQKNPTAFYLCASTSTGEANYGYTFGSGTRLTVV.